In its sample, the clone carrying this TCR beta chain was seen a few times. What it recognizes is unknown. The record originates from a study of vaccination and CD4 T cells after COVID-19. Study overall: Median time from COVID diagnosis to post-COVID sampling was 101 days (35 to 161). Taking of post-vaccine samples occurred a median about 70 days after dose two (range 14 to 241).

This CDR3 contains 11 residues. The V gene's germline CDR1 is SQVTM and CDR2 ANQGSEA. Trimming left V 1 base short and J 11 bases short, with 9 bases between. Cultured CD4+ T cell DNA underwent sequencing with the Oncomine TCR Beta short-read assay. One entry per CDR3 protein, called by TCRdb with MiXCR from the PCR reads. The sample has about 14,000 distinct CDR3 sequences; 50% to 65% are singletons. Regarding treatment: roughly 10-day PBMC culture with coronavirus spike peptide pools or control peptides (ViraFEST assay). ViraFEST used peptide pools to expand antigen-specific T cells and subsequently sequenced their TCRs.

The genes are TRBV29-1 and TRBJ2-4; D not resolved. The TCR was taken from a human donor who had recovered from COVID-19. The sample was CD4+ T cells from blood, cultured in vitro, taken before SARS-CoV-2 vaccination. CDR3 region: CSVEVSSLQYF. CDR3 bases: TGCAGCGTTGAAGTCTCTTCACTTCAGTACTTC.